The present T cell receptor beta chain was sequenced within a study of cytomegalovirus exposure and HLA in healthy donors. Study-wide context: From about 200 million T cells, an earlier analysis saw 110 million or so unique TCR beta sequences.

A remark on this clone: Its antigen remains unidentified.

CDR1 is SEHNR, CDR2 FQNEAQ, per germline (reference sequence). The CDR3 runs to 15 residues. Trimming left V 5 bases short and J 2 bases short, with 14 bases between. In the PCR, 60 Vbeta and 13 Jbeta primers were used. TCRdb's copy holds only in-frame clones and misses some; the assay was immunoSEQ multiplex PCR. The table has some 150,000 clones, about 79% seen once. Study observations and caveats: Clonal expansion was found to be greater in HLA-associated TCR beta chains than in equally common others in a later analysis. Reports credit the classifier with highly specific, highly sensitive diagnosis of cytomegalovirus status. In a later analysis, at a false discovery rate of 0.05, fewer than 20,000 TCR beta sequences matched HLA alleles.

This sequence originates from a man aged 35-49 years in good health and CMV-seropositive. Sample: PBMCs. This rearrangement joins TRBV7-9 to TRBJ2-3, with a tentative D call TRBD2 (5 bases). CDR3 DNA: TGTGCCAGCAGCCCCCTAGGGAGAGCCACAGATACGCAGTATTTT. This encodes CASSPLGRATDTQYF.